One and the same sample provided the 11 T cell receptor beta chains below, sequenced in a study of Ad26.COV2.S vaccination and SARS-CoV-2 variants. Only in-frame clones appear in the TCRdb table, and some are missing; sequencing was by immunoSEQ multiplex PCR. Of around 340,000 clones in the sample, roughly 91% are singletons; the top ten hold around 5.3%. Noted treatment: 19 received Ad26.COV2.S at low or high dose, single or two shots; 5 received placebo; per-sample allocation not given. Sampling occurred on day 63 after the first vaccine or placebo injection. This specimen consisted of peripheral blood, obtained in a trial of Ad26.COV2.S vaccine versus placebo. Receptors were obtained from a person between 18 and 59 years old who received the Ad26.COV2.S COVID-19 vaccine or a placebo.

The rearrangement uses TRBV6-4 and TRBJ2-2; D is perhaps TRBD1 (6 bases). This CDR3 has 15 amino acids. Germline-derived CDR1 and CDR2 are MRHNA and SNTAGT. Trimming stripped 7 bases from V and 0 bases from J, with 12 bases between. The CDR3 DNA reads TGTGCCAGCAAACCGGGACATACGAACACCGGGGAGCTGTTTTTT. Translated: CASKPGHTNTGELFF.

The chain links TRBV7-3 to TRBJ2-1; TRBD1 is a possible D gene (8 bases). Germline V CDR1 and CDR2: SGHTA, FQGTGA. Trimming shortened V by 0 bases and J by 9 bases, and 15 bases separated the two germline ends. CDR3 size: 15 residues. The CDR3 loop reads CASSLTGGGQVEQFF. CDR3 DNA sequence: TGTGCCAGCAGCTTAACGGGCGGGGGACAGGTTGAGCAGTTCTTC.

This sequence joins TRBV19 and TRBJ1-5, with TRBD1 as a possible D gene (5 bases). Looked up from germline, CDR1 is LNHDA and CDR2 is SQIVND (reference sequence). The CDR3 extends over 15 amino acids. Trimming took 4 bases from V and 4 from J, leaving 14 bases between them. The CDR3 spells CASSRQGITNQPQHF. CDR3 DNA: TGTGCCAGTAGTAGGCAGGGTATAACTAATCAGCCCCAGCATTTT. The whole variable domain, filled in from reference TRBV19 and TRBJ1-5, reads DGGITQSPKYLFRKEGQNVTLSCEQNLNHDAMYWYRQDPGQGLRLIYYSQIVNDFQKGDIAEGYSVSREKKESFPLTVTSAQKNPTAFYLCASSRQGITNQPQHFGDGTRLSIL.

The gene calls are TRBV29-1 and TRBJ2-1; TRBD2 aligns across 14 bases. The V segment lost 6 bases and the J segment 5 bases; nucleotides outside the gene matches: 0. The CDR3 loop spans 13 amino acids. Germline CDR1 and CDR2: SQVTM and ANQGSEA. CDR3 coding DNA: TGCAGCGTGGGACTAGCGGGGGACAATGAGCAGTTCTTC. Translated: CSVGLAGDNEQFF.

This chain uses TRBV6-1 with TRBJ2-1; D gene ambiguous. Trimming took off 0 bases at V and 3 bases at J, with 3 bases between the two ends. CDR3 length: 13 residues. Germline-derived CDR1 and CDR2 are MNHNS and SASEGT. CDR3 residues: CASSEAVYNEQFF. The CDR3 nucleotides read TGTGCCAGCAGTGAAGCGGTCTACAATGAGCAGTTCTTC.

The chain recombines TRBV14 with TRBJ1-2; 10 bases match TRBD1. The V gene's germline CDR1 is SGHDN and CDR2 FVKESK. Trimming took 2 bases from V and 7 from J; bases not matched to a gene: 7. The CDR3 totals 15 residues. The chain's CDR3 is CASSQMTGGLTGYTF. The CDR3 DNA is TGTGCCAGCAGCCAAATGACAGGGGGCCTAACTGGCTACACCTTC.

The V call is TRBV24-1, the J call TRBJ1-5; possibly TRBD1 for D (6 bases). The CDR3 is 14 residues long. V lost 9 bases, J lost 0 bases, and 11 bases lay in between. The germline V gene encodes CDR1 KGHDR and CDR2 SFDVKD. Written as DNA, the CDR3 is TGTGCCACCGCGACAGGACATAGCAATCAGCCCCAGCATTTT. Residues: CATATGHSNQPQHF.

As for this clone: Other DNA sequences within the sample encode an identical CDR3. The chain links TRBV27 to TRBJ2-2, with no clear D. V was shortened by 4 bases and J by 0 bases, with 0 bases between the two germline ends. This CDR3 region has 12 residues. Germline loops: CDR1 MNHEY, CDR2 SMNVEV (reference sequence). This chain's CDR3 is CASSSNTGELFF. DNA for the CDR3: TGTGCCAGCAGTTCGAACACCGGGGAGCTGTTTTTT.

The chain has TRBV19 and TRBJ2-1, with TRBD2 as a possible D gene (7 bases). The CDR3 is 13 residues long. Trimming took 3 bases from V and 8 from J, leaving 11 bases between them. CDR1 is LNHDA and CDR2 is SQIVND in the germline V gene (reference sequence). CDR3 DNA: TGTGCCAGTAGTATTGGGAGGGGGTATGAGCAGTTCTTC. This gives the protein CASSIGRGYEQFF.

The V call is TRBV29-1, the J call TRBJ2-3; D unclear. V lost 5 bases and J lost 0, with 12 bases in between. The CDR3 totals 14 residues. Germline CDR1 reads SQVTM; CDR2 reads ANQGSEA. CDR3 amino acids: CSVKGVGSTDTQYF. CDR3 DNA sequence: TGCAGCGTTAAAGGCGTAGGGAGCACAGATACGCAGTATTTT.

This clone turned up a few times. This chain links TRBV4-3 with TRBJ2-7, with 7 nucleotides matching TRBD1. V shed 0 bases, J shed 4 bases, and the junction held 6 bases outside the gene matches. The CDR3 loop spans 15 amino acids. In germline, CDR1 is LGHNA, CDR2 YSLEER. Here the CDR3 DNA reads TGCGCCAGCAGCCAAGAGCAGGGACAGAGTTACGAGCAGTACTTC. Protein product: CASSQEQGQSYEQYF.